The 14 T cell receptor beta chains listed next were all sequenced from one sample in a study of T cells in narcolepsy. Assay used: immunoSEQ multiplex PCR; TCRdb lists only in-frame clones, some missing. This sample has fewer than 35,000 clones, with around four fifths found just once. Sequenced input: CD45RA- memory CD4+ T cells from PBMCs. The receptors here all came from a human donor with narcolepsy.

J is TRBJ1-2 and V is TRBV4-2; 8 nucleotides line up with TRBD1. Per the germline V gene, CDR1 is LGHNA and CDR2 is YNFKEQ. The CDR3 has 17 residues. Trimming cost V 0 bases and J 6 bases; bases outside gene matches: 12. CDR3 DNA sequence: TGTGCCAGCAGCCAAGACAGGGGGCGCTTTTCTGACGATGGCTACACCTTC. This codes for CASSQDRGRFSDDGYTF.

This rearrangement joins TRBV29-1 to TRBJ2-4; 9 positions match TRBD1. Germline CDR1 reads SQVTM; CDR2 reads ANQGSEA. V shed 4 bases, J shed 9 bases, and the junction held 4 bases outside the gene matches. The CDR3 is 12 residues long. The CDR3 spells CSVGTGDSIQYF. In DNA, the CDR3 is TGCAGCGTTGGGACAGGGGATAGCATTCAGTACTTC.

This clone occurred once. The CDR3 nucleotides are TGCGCCAGCACCCCCGGGGGGGTGAACACCGGGGAGCTGTTTTTT. Its protein is CASTPGGVNTGELFF. The rearrangement uses TRBV5-1 and TRBJ2-2, with 8 bases lining up with TRBD2. The CDR3 covers 15 residues. Germline CDR1 reads SGHRS; CDR2 reads YFSETQ. The trim removed 6 bases at V and 1 base at J, leaving 5 bases unmatched.

The J gene is TRBJ2-7, the V gene TRBV18; TRBD1 might be the D (5 bases). The CDR3 sequence is 14 residues long. The ends were cut back, 6 bases at V and 2 bases at J, with 14 bases in the middle. Germline CDR1 reads KGHSH; CDR2 reads LQKENI. CDR3 region: CASSLQGPTYEQYF. DNA for the CDR3: TGTGCCAGCTCCCTGCAGGGCCCAACCTACGAGCAGTACTTC.

This sequence joins TRBV5-1 and TRBJ2-3; 7 bases align to TRBD1. The CDR3 consists of 12 residues. V trimming: 4 bases; J trimming: 4 bases; junction bases outside the gene matches: 0. Germline CDR1 SGHRS, CDR2 YFSETQ. The CDR3 sequence: CASSQGADTQYF. The CDR3 nucleotides are TGCGCCAGCAGCCAGGGGGCAGATACGCAGTATTTT.

The count of this clone is one. The chain couples TRBV5-1 to TRBJ1-1, with 7 nucleotides matching TRBD1. The trim removed 4 bases at V and 4 bases at J, leaving 13 bases unmatched. The CDR3 runs 16 residues. In germline, CDR1 is SGHRS, CDR2 YFSETQ. CDR3 protein: CASSVRDSPSGTEAFF. CDR3 nucleotides: TGCGCCAGCAGCGTCCGGGACAGCCCTTCTGGCACTGAAGCTTTCTTT.

The chain uses TRBV7-9 and TRBJ2-1, with 8 nucleotides matching TRBD2. Germline values: CDR1 SEHNR, CDR2 FQNEAQ (reference sequence). With 2 bases clipped from V and 1 base from J, the junction kept 4 bases outside the gene matches. This CDR3 contains 16 residues. DNA for the CDR3: TGTGCCAGCAGCTTAAGGGCGGGAGGTTCCTACAATGAGCAGTTCTTC. Translated, it gives CASSLRAGGSYNEQFF.

The V call is TRBV14, the J call TRBJ2-2; 8 nucleotides agree with TRBD1. V shed 4 bases and J 6 bases; nucleotides not matched to a gene: 7. Germline values: CDR1 SGHDN, CDR2 FVKESK. The CDR3 is 15 residues long. CDR3 in amino acids: CASSPGQGFPGELFF. The CDR3 DNA sequence: TGTGCCAGCAGCCCCGGACAGGGATTCCCCGGGGAGCTGTTTTTT.

The chain links TRBV4-1 to TRBJ1-5; D is possibly TRBD1 (6 bases). Germline V gene lookup returns CDR1 MGHRA and CDR2 YSYEKL. The CDR3 extends over 15 amino acids. Trimming shortened V by 0 bases and J by 9 bases, and 15 bases separated the two germline ends. CDR3 in amino acids: CASSQDDRPLRPQHF. The CDR3 nucleotides read TGCGCCAGCAGCCAAGACGACAGGCCCCTCCGGCCCCAGCATTTT.

The chain combines TRBV19 with TRBJ2-2, with 7 bases lining up with TRBD1. Germline CDR1 and CDR2: LNHDA and SQIVND (reference sequence). This CDR3 is built from 15 residues. V dropped 8 bases and J dropped 8; count of bases not matched to a gene: 14. DNA for the CDR3: TGTGCCAGTTCCCGCGGACAGGAGGAAAGTGGGGAGCTGTTTTTT. Translation: CASSRGQEESGELFF. Full variable domain (outside the CDR3, taken from reference TRBV19 and TRBJ2-2): DGGITQSPKYLFRKEGQNVTLSCEQNLNHDAMYWYRQDPGQGLRLIYYSQIVNDFQKGDIAEGYSVSREKKESFPLTVTSAQKNPTAFYLCASSRGQEESGELFFGEGSRLTVL.

The CDR3 nucleotides are TGCGCCAGCAGCAGGAATAGCGGGACCGGGGAGCTGTTTTTT. Residues: CASSRNSGTGELFF. The chain carries TRBV5-1 and TRBJ2-2, with 7 bases identical to TRBD2. Losses at the gene ends were 4 bases for V and 5 bases for J; bases not matched to a gene: 5. The length of the CDR3 is 14 residues. Germline CDR1 SGHRS, CDR2 YFSETQ.

The chain employs TRBV18 and TRBJ2-3; 16 positions match TRBD2. V lost 3 bases to trimming and J lost 4 bases; unmatched junction nucleotides: 1. Germline lookup yields CDR1 KGHSH and CDR2 LQKENI. The CDR3 has 16 residues. The CDR3: CASSPGLAGGPDTQYF. CDR3 coding DNA: TGTGCCAGCTCACCGGGACTAGCGGGAGGGCCAGATACGCAGTATTTT.

A few counts support this clone. The chain links TRBV6-5 to TRBJ2-7; 8 bases agree with TRBD1. The CDR3 runs to 15 residues. V lost 9 bases, J lost 4 bases, and 14 bases stayed unmatched. Looked up from germline, CDR1 is MNHEY and CDR2 is SVGAGI. CDR3 coding DNA: TGTGCCAGTACTCCGGACAGGGCCGGTTTATACGAGCAGTACTTC. Translation gives CASTPDRAGLYEQYF.

This clone was seen just once. The V and J genes are TRBV5-6 and TRBJ1-2; 7 bases are a match to TRBD1. The V segment lost 4 bases and the J segment 5 bases; nucleotides outside the gene matches: 8. The germline V gene has CDR1 SGHDT and CDR2 YYEEEE. The CDR3 is made up of 14 amino acids. The CDR3 DNA sequence: TGTGCCAGCAGCATAGAGACAGGGCGGTATGGCTACACCTTC. It codes for CASSIETGRYGYTF.